The source of this T cell receptor beta chain is a study of control samples from healthy donors and cancer patients (dated by TCRdb to between 2020 and 2021). The library was generated by the immunoSEQ multiplex PCR assay. TCRdb provides this immuneACCESS table in a form limited to in-frame rearrangements. Some clones are lacking; in checked studies, under half of them reflect an unresolved V gene, and why the rest are absent is not known. The sample table shows 65,000 to 90,000 clones, and 89% are seen once. Approximately 8.8% of the sample goes to the ten largest clones. On this clone: What this receptor recognizes is not known. No qualities accompany the bases; no much larger clone lies one base away.

Including the terminal cysteine and phenylalanine, the CDR3 comprises 16 residues. The kept DNA is CDR3 alone, 48 bases in frame from the first base. The germline V gene supplies CDR1 MDHEN and CDR2 SYDVKM. V is pared back by 4 bases and J by 2 bases, with 15 bases lying between the germline termini. Here the chain combines TRBV28 and TRBJ2-1; the D gene is perhaps TRBD1, from 6 matching bases. The sample was PBMCs. The sequence came from a woman in her forties or fifties with colorectal cancer. The CDR3 has the sequence CASSSAGQPAYNEQFF. Read as DNA, the sequence is TGTGCCAGCAGTTCTGCCGGACAGCCTGCCTACAATGAGCAGTTCTTC.